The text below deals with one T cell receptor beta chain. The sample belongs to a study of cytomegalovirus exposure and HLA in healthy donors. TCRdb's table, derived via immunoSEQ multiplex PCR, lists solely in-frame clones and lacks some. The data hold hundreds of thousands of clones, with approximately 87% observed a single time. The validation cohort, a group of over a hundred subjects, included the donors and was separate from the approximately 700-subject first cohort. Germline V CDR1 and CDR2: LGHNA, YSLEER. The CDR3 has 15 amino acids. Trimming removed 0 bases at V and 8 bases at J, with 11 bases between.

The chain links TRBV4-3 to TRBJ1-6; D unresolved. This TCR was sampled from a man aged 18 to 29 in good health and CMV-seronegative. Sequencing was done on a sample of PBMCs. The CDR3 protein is CASSQDRGSDSPLHF. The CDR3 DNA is TGCGCCAGCAGCCAAGATCGGGGATCGGATTCACCCCTCCACTTT.